Listed here are 9 T cell receptor beta chains from one sample, sequenced in a study of blood T cell repertoires in COVID-19. TCRdb keeps only in-frame clones here, not all; method: immunoSEQ multiplex PCR. This sample has about 390,000 clones; approximately 87% occur once, and the top ten carry roughly 10%. Sequenced: PBMCs or T cells enriched from blood (not recorded which). These receptor sequences come from a woman aged 45-59 years who had recovered from COVID-19.

The sample holds a few counts of this clone. V and J are TRBV6-6 and TRBJ2-5, with 9 bases fitting TRBD1. V gave up 5 bases and J gave up 7 bases; unmatched junction bases: 5. The CDR3 consists of 13 residues. CDR1 MNHNY and CDR2 SVGAGI come from the germline V gene (reference sequence). The CDR3 DNA follows: TGTGCCAGCAGTACCGGGACAGGGACGACCCAGTACTTC. This gives the protein CASSTGTGTTQYF.

The chain links TRBV7-9 to TRBJ1-1; D is ambiguous. V lost 0 bases, J lost 8 bases, and 10 bases lay in between. Germline values: CDR1 SEHNR, CDR2 FQNEAQ (reference sequence). The CDR3 length is 13 residues. The CDR3 nucleotides read TGTGCCAGCAGCTTAGCGCGTGCCGGGGAAGCTTTCTTT. This codes for CASSLARAGEAFF.

A few counts support this clone. The chain couples TRBV29-1 to TRBJ1-1; D might be TRBD1 (5 bases). Germline loops: CDR1 SQVTM, CDR2 ANQGSEA. CDR3 length: 13 residues. V lost 7 bases and J lost 3, with 15 bases in between. The CDR3 reads CSAPGRGDTEAFF. CDR3 coding DNA: TGCAGCGCTCCGGGCCGGGGGGACACTGAAGCTTTCTTT. The full variable domain, in which reference TRBV29-1 and TRBJ1-1 provide the parts outside the CDR3, is SAVISQKPSRDICQRGTSLTIQCQVDSQVTMMFWYRQQPGQSLTLIATANQGSEATYESGFVIDKFPISRPNLTFSTLTVSNMSPEDSSIYLCSAPGRGDTEAFFGQGTRLTVV.

This chain links TRBV24-1 with TRBJ2-3, with D perhaps TRBD2 (6 bases). V was pared by 9 bases and J by 0 bases, with 6 bases between. Germline V gives CDR1 KGHDR, CDR2 SFDVKD. The length of the CDR3 is 12 residues. The DNA of the CDR3 is TGTGCCACCGGGGGGAGCACAGATACGCAGTATTTT. Amino acids: CATGGSTDTQYF.

V is TRBV7-2 and J is TRBJ1-1, with D perhaps matching TRBD1 (6 bases). Germline V gene lookup returns CDR1 SGHTA and CDR2 FQGNSA. V lost 6 bases and J 4 bases, leaving 15 bases between the germline ends. This CDR3 contains 14 residues. CDR3: CASRVTGSGTEAFF. In nucleotides, the CDR3 is TGTGCCAGCAGGGTTACAGGGTCTGGCACTGAAGCTTTCTTT.

The chain combines TRBV2 with TRBJ1-1, with D possibly TRBD1 on 5 matching bases. CDR3 size: 11 residues. Germline V gene lookup returns CDR1 SNHLY and CDR2 FYNNEI. Trimming pared 8 bases from V and 10 bases from J, leaving 14 bases between. The CDR3 nucleotides read TGTGCCAGCGGGGGGGGTCAGGGAGCTTTCTTT. This translates into CASGGGQGAFF.

J is TRBJ2-3 and V is TRBV19, with D perhaps matching TRBD2 (5 bases). V lost 3 bases and J 2 bases, leaving 12 bases between the germline ends. CDR3 length equals 15 residues. Germline V gene sequence: CDR1 LNHDA, CDR2 SQIVND (reference sequence). CDR3 sequence: CASSIPRLHTDTQYF. CDR3 in DNA: TGTGCCAGTAGTATCCCCAGACTACACACAGATACGCAGTATTTT.

The genes are TRBV5-5 and TRBJ2-1, with 7 bases fitting TRBD1. The germline V gene has CDR1 SGHKS and CDR2 YYEKEE (reference sequence). This CDR3 has 13 amino acids. Trimming took 3 bases from V and 8 from J; bases not matched to a gene: 5. This chain's CDR3 is CASSSGQLYEQFF. CDR3 nucleotides: TGTGCCAGCAGCTCGGGACAGCTATATGAGCAGTTCTTC.

The rearrangement links TRBV3-1 (or the pseudogene TRBV3-2) to TRBJ1-2; no definite D call. The CDR3 runs to 14 residues. Germline CDR1 reads LGHDT; CDR2 reads YNNKEL (reference sequence). Trimming shortened V by 2 bases and J by 4 bases, and 11 bases separated the two germline ends. CDR3 nucleotides: TGTGCCAGCAGCCAAAACAGAGTCGTCTATGGCTACACCTTC. This encodes CASSQNRVVYGYTF.